The 32 T cell receptor beta chains listed next were all sequenced from one sample in a study of T cells in localized non-small cell lung cancer. The repertoire was sequenced with immunoSEQ multiplex PCR; TCRdb's copy has only in-frame clones and lacks some. The table shows around 96,000 clones, with roughly 90% occurring only once. Sequencing used PBMCs, obtained before any cancer treatment. The receptor set was obtained from a woman between 35 and 75 years old with stage II squamous cell lung carcinoma.

The genes are TRBV7-6 and TRBJ2-1, with TRBD1 as a possible D gene (6 bases). Germline CDR1 SGHVS, CDR2 FNYEAQ. The CDR3 covers 16 residues. The V gene lost 0 bases and the J gene lost 0 bases, with 9 bases spanning the gap. CDR3 nucleotides: TGTGCCAGCAGCTTAGCGGGGGCGATCTCCTACAATGAGCAGTTCTTC. It specifies CASSLAGAISYNEQFF.

The chain joins TRBV7-2 to TRBJ1-5; D is uncertain. Germline values: CDR1 SGHTA, CDR2 FQGNSA. The CDR3 extends over 13 amino acids. V gave up 1 base and J gave up 7 bases, with 8 bases separating them. The CDR3 loop reads CASSLVSGQPQHF. The CDR3 coding sequence is TGTGCCAGCAGCTTAGTTTCGGGGCAGCCCCAGCATTTT.

V gene TRBV5-1 combines with J gene TRBJ2-3, with D perhaps TRBD2 (5 bases). V gave up 0 bases and J gave up 6 bases, with 8 bases separating them. Germline CDR1 SGHRS, CDR2 YFSETQ. The CDR3 has 13 amino acids. In DNA, the CDR3 is TGCGCCAGCAGCTTGGGAGGGCGGGATACGCAGTATTTT. Translated, it gives CASSLGGRDTQYF.

This chain links TRBV19 with TRBJ1-2; 12 positions agree with TRBD1. This CDR3 has 15 amino acids. V shed 5 bases, J shed 4 bases, and the junction held 5 bases outside the gene matches. Germline CDR1 and CDR2: LNHDA and SQIVND (reference sequence). The CDR3 DNA reads TGTGCCAGTAGTCCGGGACAGGGGGCAATCTATGGCTACACCTTC. Translated: CASSPGQGAIYGYTF.

This chain connects TRBV14 to TRBJ2-7; a possible D gene is TRBD2 (5 bases). Germline V gives CDR1 SGHDN, CDR2 FVKESK. Trimming removed 1 base from V and 4 bases from J, with 11 bases in between. This CDR3 spans 14 amino acids. The CDR3 DNA sequence: TGTGCCAGCAGCCAAGTAATTCGGGGATACGAGCAGTACTTC. Translation gives CASSQVIRGYEQYF.

The chain is built from TRBV20-1 and TRBJ2-7; D remains unclear. The V end was cut by 7 bases, the J end by 4 bases, with 11 bases between. Germline lookup yields CDR1 DFQATT and CDR2 SNEGSKA (reference sequence). The CDR3 loop spans 11 amino acids. CDR3 sequence: CSGRGAYEQYF. The CDR3 DNA is TGCAGTGGCCGCGGAGCGTACGAGCAGTACTTC.

A few counts support this clone. V and J are TRBV2 and TRBJ2-2; 8 bases agree with TRBD2. V lost 7 bases and J lost 4; bases outside the gene matches: 5. The CDR3 contains 14 residues. The germline V gene has CDR1 SNHLY and CDR2 FYNNEI. The CDR3 DNA reads as TGTGCCAGCAAGGGGACTAGGGTCACCGGGGAGCTGTTTTTT. Protein sequence: CASKGTRVTGELFF.

This clone appeared a single time. This sequence joins TRBV10-3 and TRBJ2-7; D is possibly TRBD1 (6 bases). The ends were cut back, 6 bases at V and 6 bases at J, with 12 bases in the middle. The CDR3 has 12 amino acids. Germline values: CDR1 ENHRY, CDR2 SYGVKD. CDR3: CAISDTGSEQYF. The CDR3 DNA follows: TGTGCCATCAGCGACACAGGGAGCGAGCAGTACTTC.

The chain employs TRBV11-2 and TRBJ2-2; D is unresolved. V lost 5 bases, J lost 2 bases, and 9 bases lay in between. The CDR3 covers 14 residues. CDR1 is SGHAT, CDR2 FQNNGV, per germline. In DNA form, the CDR3 reads TGTGCCAGCAGCCTACTGGTCAACACCGGGGAGCTGTTTTTT. This gives the protein CASSLLVNTGELFF. Supplemented by reference TRBV11-2 and TRBJ2-2, the full variable domain reads EAGVAQSPRYKIIEKRQSVAFWCNPISGHATLYWYQQILGQGPKLLIQFQNNGVVDDSQLPKDRFSAERLKGVDSTLKIQPAKLEDSAVYLCASSLLVNTGELFFGEGSRLTVL.

The V gene is TRBV5-1, the J gene TRBJ1-2; 8 nucleotides agree with TRBD1. The CDR3 contains 12 residues. Germline V lookup: CDR1 SGHRS, CDR2 YFSETQ. After removal of 4 bases from V and 6 bases from J, the junction contained 2 bases not matched to a gene. CDR3 residues: CASSVTGDGYTF. CDR3 coding DNA: TGCGCCAGCAGCGTGACAGGGGATGGCTACACCTTC. The full variable domain, completed using reference TRBV5-1 and TRBJ1-2, is KAGVTQTPRYLIKTRGQQVTLSCSPISGHRSVSWYQQTPGQGLQFLFEYFSETQRNKGNFPGRFSGRQFSNSRSEMNVSTLELGDSALYLCASSVTGDGYTFGSGTRLTVV.

The rearrangement links TRBV6-4 to TRBJ2-6; no clear D. V dropped 4 bases and J dropped 0 bases, with 4 bases sitting between them. Germline lookup yields CDR1 MRHNA and CDR2 SNTAGT. The length of the CDR3 is 14 residues. This CDR3 is CASSVSSGANVLTF. The CDR3 coding sequence is TGTGCCAGCAGTGTATCCTCTGGGGCCAACGTCCTGACTTTC.

The V and J genes are TRBV27 and TRBJ1-5, with D possibly TRBD1 on 5 matching bases. This CDR3 has 15 amino acids. Trimming took off 3 bases at V and 5 bases at J, with 14 bases between the two ends. The germline CDR1 and CDR2 sequences are MNHEY and SMNVEV (reference sequence). The CDR3, as DNA: TGTGCCAGCAGTTTGTCGGGGCCCTGGGATCAGCCCCAGCATTTT. It codes for CASSLSGPWDQPQHF.

The rearrangement links TRBV6-1 to TRBJ1-1, with D unclear. CDR1 and CDR2 from the germline V gene are MNHNS and SASEGT. Trimming pared 1 base from V and 3 bases from J, leaving 15 bases between. The CDR3 is made up of 16 amino acids. CDR3 bases: TGTGCCAGCAGTGAAGGCTTCGGGAGGTGGGACACTGAAGCTTTCTTT. The encoded protein is CASSEGFGRWDTEAFF.

The table lists this clone with a count of one. The chain links TRBV14 to TRBJ1-4; 7 bases are a match to TRBD1. CDR3 length: 16 amino acids. CDR1 is SGHDN, CDR2 FVKESK, per germline. The V segment lost 1 base and the J segment 5 bases; nucleotides outside the gene matches: 7. The CDR3 DNA is TGTGCCAGCAGCCAAGTAAGGGGGCGAAAAAATGAAAAACTGTTTTTT. This codes for CASSQVRGRKNEKLFF.

This rearrangement joins TRBV6-1 to TRBJ1-2, with D tentatively TRBD1 (6 bases). The germline V gene encodes CDR1 MNHNS and CDR2 SASEGT. The V gene lost 6 bases and the J gene lost 7 bases, with 9 bases spanning the gap. The CDR3 runs to 11 residues. CDR3 sequence (DNA): TGTGCCAGCAGAGGGGGAGCTGGCTACACCTTC. The encoded protein is CASRGGAGYTF.

This chain joins TRBV11-2 and TRBJ2-3; D ambiguous. Germline loops: CDR1 SGHAT, CDR2 FQNNGV. V lost 2 bases, J lost 0 bases, and 15 bases lay in between. CDR3 length: 17 amino acids. This CDR3 reads CASSLLALRPSTDTQYF. CDR3 in DNA: TGTGCCAGCAGCTTACTTGCACTCCGCCCAAGCACAGATACGCAGTATTTT.

This rearrangement joins TRBV2 to TRBJ2-7; possibly TRBD1 for D (6 bases). In germline, CDR1 is SNHLY, CDR2 FYNNEI. The CDR3 extends over 13 amino acids. The germline V and J ends were trimmed by 6 bases and 6 bases, with 15 bases remaining between them. The CDR3 DNA reads TGTGCCAGCAGCGAATGGGGGCAGGGCGAGCAGTACTTC. Protein product: CASSEWGQGEQYF.

The chain has TRBV28 and TRBJ1-5; D gene uncertain. Looked up from germline, CDR1 is MDHEN and CDR2 is SYDVKM. Trimming pared 0 bases from V and 5 bases from J, leaving 8 bases between. This CDR3 spans 14 amino acids. This CDR3 reads CASSLWDPYQPQHF. Written as DNA, the CDR3 is TGTGCCAGCAGTTTATGGGATCCGTATCAGCCCCAGCATTTT.

This clone was seen a handful of times. J is TRBJ1-6 and V is TRBV28; TRBD1 might be the D (6 bases). V lost 2 bases to trimming and J lost 14 bases, with 13 bases between them. The CDR3 totals 13 residues. Per the germline V gene, CDR1 is MDHEN and CDR2 is SYDVKM. This chain's CDR3 is CASSLTGPPTLHF. In DNA, the CDR3 is TGTGCCAGCAGTTTAACAGGGCCACCAACCCTCCACTTT.

This chain uses TRBV6-5 with TRBJ1-6; D unclear. The CDR3 has 11 residues. The V and J ends lost 6 bases and 13 bases respectively, with 10 bases between them. Germline V gene data show CDR1 as MNHEY and CDR2 as SVGAGI. The CDR3, as DNA: TGTGCCAGCAGCGACCCCCTGCCCCTCCACTTT. This gives the protein CASSDPLPLHF.

The CDR3 reads CASSEAVGKGSNQPQHF. The CDR3 DNA is TGTGCCAGCAGTGAAGCGGTAGGAAAAGGGAGCAATCAGCCCCAGCATTTT. The rearrangement joins TRBV6-1 to TRBJ1-5; D call uncertain. Germline CDR1 reads MNHNS; CDR2 reads SASEGT. Trimming left V 0 bases short and J 1 base short, with 13 bases between. The CDR3 spans 17 residues.

Only one count was recorded for this clone. Germline is not matched at one junction end, which may reflect a read error. The chain has TRBV5-5 and TRBJ2-6; D call uncertain. Germline assignment: CDR1 SGHKS and CDR2 YYEKEE (reference sequence). CDR3 size: 15 residues. The DNA of the CDR3 is TGTGCCAGCACCTTGACCCTTTCTGGGGCCAACGTCCTGACTTTC. Its protein is CASTLTLSGANVLTF.

The chain has TRBV7-6 and TRBJ1-3, with 8 bases lining up with TRBD1. Looked up from germline, CDR1 is SGHVS and CDR2 is FNYEAQ. The CDR3 loop spans 17 amino acids. V lost 2 bases to trimming and J lost 2 bases; unmatched junction nucleotides: 8. The CDR3 sequence: CASSLRGATGAGNTIYF. The CDR3 nucleotides are TGTGCCAGCAGCTTAAGGGGGGCGACAGGGGCTGGAAACACCATATATTTT.

This clone appeared a few times. The rearrangement uses TRBV14 and TRBJ1-3, with D hard to call. This CDR3 has 12 residues. CDR1 and CDR2 (germline): SGHDN, FVKESK. Trimming stripped 5 bases from V and 4 bases from J, with 6 bases between. This CDR3 reads CASSAAGNTIYF. The CDR3 coding sequence is TGTGCCAGCAGCGCCGCCGGAAACACCATATATTTT.

The genes are TRBV10-2 and TRBJ2-7, with a weak D call TRBD1 (5 bases). The CDR3 totals 14 residues. Deletions cut 6 bases from V and 3 bases from J, with 15 bases between. Germline values: CDR1 WSHSY, CDR2 SAAADI. DNA for the CDR3: TGCGCCAGCAGAGACGTACCCCAGGGCTACGAGCAGTACTTC. This sequence encodes CASRDVPQGYEQYF.

V and J are TRBV18 and TRBJ1-5; D uncertain. The V and J ends lost 3 bases and 3 bases respectively, with 9 bases between them. The CDR3 runs to 14 residues. Germline V gene lookup returns CDR1 KGHSH and CDR2 LQKENI. This chain's CDR3 is CASSPSGINQPQHF. The CDR3 nucleotides read TGTGCCAGCTCACCTAGCGGAATCAATCAGCCCCAGCATTTT. Full variable domain (remainder filled in from reference TRBV18 and TRBJ1-5): NAGVMQNPRHLVRRRGQEARLRCSPMKGHSHVYWYRQLPEEGLKFMVYLQKENIIDESGMPKERFSAEFPKEGPSILRIQQVVRGDSAAYFCASSPSGINQPQHFGDGTRLSIL.

The chain employs TRBV27 and TRBJ2-1; D is undetermined. Germline assignment: CDR1 MNHEY and CDR2 SMNVEV (reference sequence). The CDR3 has 12 amino acids. The V gene lost 8 bases and the J gene lost 0 bases, with 5 bases spanning the gap. CDR3 sequence reads: CASFSSYNEQFF. The CDR3 DNA reads as TGTGCCAGCTTTAGCTCCTACAATGAGCAGTTCTTC.

The chain is built from TRBV9 and TRBJ1-1; D is undetermined. Trimming shortened V by 0 bases and J by 4 bases, and 7 bases separated the two germline ends. CDR1 SGDLS and CDR2 YYNGEE come from the germline V gene. CDR3 length: 13 amino acids. The CDR3 is CASSVGGSTEAFF. Written as DNA, the CDR3 is TGTGCCAGCAGCGTAGGGGGTAGCACTGAAGCTTTCTTT.

The CDR3 reads CASSTTRQGEAFF. The CDR3 DNA follows: TGTGCCAGTAGTACCACCCGACAGGGTGAGGCTTTCTTT. The rearrangement links TRBV19 to TRBJ1-1, with TRBD1 matching 7 bases. Germline CDR1 reads LNHDA; CDR2 reads SQIVND (reference sequence). Trimming removed 4 bases from V and 11 bases from J; junction bases left unmatched: 10. The CDR3 loop spans 13 amino acids.

This chain links TRBV5-5 with TRBJ1-1; D not certain. This CDR3 has 14 amino acids. Trimming cost V 1 base and J 0 bases, with 7 bases left between them. Germline V CDR1 and CDR2: SGHKS, YYEKEE (reference sequence). CDR3 nucleotides: TGTGCCAGCAGCTTGCAGAGTATGAACACTGAAGCTTTCTTT. This codes for CASSLQSMNTEAFF.

The rearrangement uses TRBV18 and TRBJ2-5, with D possibly being TRBD1 (6 bases). V lost 3 bases and J 5 bases, leaving 16 bases between the germline ends. CDR3 length: 15 residues. Per the germline V gene, CDR1 is KGHSH and CDR2 is LQKENI. CDR3 bases: TGTGCCAGCTCACCGGCCGGGACAACCCGGGAGACCCAGTACTTC. Protein product: CASSPAGTTRETQYF.

The CDR3: CASSRAANTGELFF. The CDR3 DNA follows: TGTGCCAGCAGCAGAGCGGCGAACACCGGGGAGCTGTTTTTT. The V gene is TRBV2, the J gene TRBJ2-2; D is perhaps TRBD2 (5 bases). CDR3 length: 14 residues. V lost 6 bases, J lost 0 bases, and 8 bases lay in between. The V gene's germline CDR1 is SNHLY and CDR2 FYNNEI.